These 28 T cell receptor beta chains were all obtained from the same sample, sequenced in a study of T cell responses to AZD1222 COVID-19 vaccine. Produced via immunoSEQ multiplex PCR; TCRdb's table is partial and in-frame only. The data show roughly 69,000 clones, approximately 80% seen once. This specimen was peripheral blood, taken 28 days after the second AZD1222 dose. The origin of the receptors is an adult who received the AZD1222 COVID-19 vaccine.

The chain uses TRBV6-5 and TRBJ2-7; no firm D call. Germline loops: CDR1 MNHEY, CDR2 SVGAGI. With 0 bases removed from V and 2 bases from J, the gap between germline ends came to 2 bases. This CDR3 has 12 amino acids. In DNA, the CDR3 is TGTGCCAGCAGTTACTCTGCCTACGAGCAGTACTTC. Residues: CASSYSAYEQYF.

This CDR3 is CASSFERGPQSYEQYF. Here the CDR3 DNA reads TGTGCCAGCAGTTTTGAACGGGGACCCCAGTCCTACGAGCAGTACTTC. The genes are TRBV28 and TRBJ2-7, with D perhaps matching TRBD1 or TRBD2 (5 bases each). CDR3 length equals 16 residues. V gave up 3 bases and J gave up 1 base, with 16 bases separating them. CDR1 is MDHEN and CDR2 is SYDVKM in the germline V gene.

V is TRBV30 and J is TRBJ1-1; D is perhaps TRBD1 (5 bases). The CDR3 has 13 amino acids. Trimming left V 0 bases short and J 1 base short, with 6 bases between. Germline assignment: CDR1 GTSNPN and CDR2 SVGIG (reference sequence). The chain's CDR3 is CAWSVQENTEAFF. The CDR3 nucleotides read TGTGCCTGGAGTGTACAGGAGAACACTGAAGCTTTCTTT.

This chain joins TRBV5-1 and TRBJ2-7; 7 nucleotides agree with TRBD1. Unmatched junction bases numbered 3, after V lost 1 base and J lost 2 bases. The CDR3 consists of 14 residues. Germline values: CDR1 SGHRS, CDR2 YFSETQ. This CDR3 reads CASSLTGVAYEQYF. The CDR3 DNA reads TGCGCCAGCAGCTTGACAGGGGTGGCCTACGAGCAGTACTTC.

The V gene is TRBV6-5, the J gene TRBJ1-3; D uncertain. Germline-derived CDR1 and CDR2 are MNHEY and SVGAGI. V lost 7 bases, J lost 4 bases, and 8 bases lay in between. The CDR3 contains 12 residues. The CDR3 bases are TGTGCCAGCACCACCCCCGGAAACACCATATATTTT. Its protein product is CASTTPGNTIYF.

This clone was seen once. The gene calls are TRBV21-1 and TRBJ1-4; no DNA check was done on the table's D call, TRBD1. TRBV21-1 is shown as a pseudogene. This CDR3 spans 16 amino acids. The CDR3 coding sequence is TGTGCCAGCAGCAAGGCAGGGGTTACAACTAATGAAAAACTGTTTTTT. Its protein is CASSKAGVTTNEKLFF.

This chain connects TRBV3-1 (or the pseudogene TRBV3-2) to TRBJ2-6, with D uncertain. The CDR3 length is 15 residues. Germline CDR1 and CDR2: LGHDT and YNNKEL (reference sequence). The V gene lost 1 base and the J gene lost 2 bases, with 6 bases spanning the gap. CDR3 nucleotides: TGTGCCAGCAGCCAAGTCACCCCTGGGGCCAACGTCCTGACTTTC. Residues: CASSQVTPGANVLTF.

The sample holds a few counts of this clone. The rearrangement links TRBV28 to TRBJ1-1, with 7 bases matching TRBD1. CDR1 and CDR2 (germline): MDHEN, SYDVKM. This CDR3 has 14 residues. Germline trimming cut 4 bases from V and 5 bases from J; bases unmatched to any gene: 7. CDR3 DNA sequence: TGTGCCAGCAGTTCAAGACAGGGATTGACTGAAGCTTTCTTT. It translates to CASSSRQGLTEAFF.

The chain has TRBV28 and TRBJ1-2; D might be TRBD1 (6 bases). The CDR3 spans 14 residues. V was pared by 5 bases and J by 4 bases, with 14 bases between. CDR1 and CDR2 (germline): MDHEN, SYDVKM. The CDR3 nucleotides are TGTGCCAGCAGTCTACGGACAGAATCCTATGGCTACACCTTC. Its protein is CASSLRTESYGYTF.

The V call is TRBV19, the J call TRBJ2-7; D possibly corresponds to TRBD2 (6 bases). This CDR3 region has 13 residues. The germline CDR1 and CDR2 sequences are LNHDA and SQIVND (reference sequence). Trimming left V 4 bases short and J 6 bases short, with 13 bases between. The CDR3 protein is CASSTTRGTEQYF. DNA for the CDR3: TGTGCCAGTAGTACCACCCGGGGGACCGAGCAGTACTTC.

This clone was counted a few times. The rearrangement uses TRBV21-1 and TRBJ1-3. TRBV21-1 is reported as a pseudogene. CDR3 length: 17 amino acids. The CDR3 DNA follows: TGTGCCAGCAGCGGAAAGGGGAGGGCCAAACCTGGAAACACCATATATTTT. It is translated as CASSGKGRAKPGNTIYF.

The chain combines TRBV7-9 with TRBJ2-5; tentatively, D is TRBD2 (6 bases). Per the germline V gene, CDR1 is SEHNR and CDR2 is FQNEAQ (reference sequence). V lost 5 bases to trimming and J lost 0 bases, with 10 bases between them. The CDR3 has 14 amino acids. The CDR3 is CASSRGDYQETQYF. As DNA, the CDR3 is TGTGCCAGCAGCCGAGGGGACTACCAAGAGACCCAGTACTTC.

In nucleotides, the CDR3 is TGTGCCAGCAGCTCCGAGCTCCAAGAGACCCAGTACTTC. Encoded protein: CASSSELQETQYF. The chain links TRBV7-3 to TRBJ2-5, with D uncertain. The CDR3 spans 13 residues. Germline CDR1 SGHTA, CDR2 FQGTGA. Trimming took 4 bases from V and 1 from J, leaving 7 bases between them.

The gene calls are TRBV7-2 and TRBJ2-1, with 7 bases that match TRBD1. The germline CDR1 and CDR2 sequences are SGHTA and FQGNSA. This CDR3 has 15 residues. After removal of 5 bases from V and 7 bases from J, the junction contained 11 bases not matched to a gene. CDR3 in amino acids: CASSGSGTVANEQFF. The DNA for the CDR3 is TGTGCCAGCAGCGGCTCCGGGACAGTAGCAAATGAGCAGTTCTTC.

The V and J genes are TRBV5-5 and TRBJ2-2, with TRBD1 as a possible D gene (6 bases). This CDR3 region has 15 residues. Germline V CDR1 and CDR2: SGHKS, YYEKEE (reference sequence). V lost 2 bases to trimming and J lost 3 bases, with 11 bases between them. CDR3 in amino acids: CASSFNRVDTGELFF. CDR3 nucleotides: TGTGCCAGCAGCTTTAACAGGGTGGACACCGGGGAGCTGTTTTTT. The entire variable domain, with the rest obtained from reference TRBV5-5 and TRBJ2-2, is as follows: DAGVTQSPTHLIKTRGQQVTLRCSPISGHKSVSWYQQVLGQGPQFIFQYYEKEERGRGNFPDRFSARQFPNYSSELNVNALLLGDSALYLCASSFNRVDTGELFFGEGSRLTVL.

The chain uses TRBV7-2 and TRBJ2-3; no definite D call. Per germline, CDR1 SGHTA and CDR2 FQGNSA. V was pared by 4 bases and J by 1 base, with 6 bases between. There are 13 residues in the CDR3. This CDR3 is CASSSPGTDTQYF. The CDR3 bases are TGTGCCAGCAGCTCCCCGGGCACAGATACGCAGTATTTT.

The V call is TRBV10-3, the J call TRBJ2-3; TRBD2 agrees at 10 bases. The CDR3 has 15 amino acids. The V gene's germline CDR1 is ENHRY and CDR2 SYGVKD. J was trimmed by 1 base and V by 10 bases; bases with no gene match: 8. The CDR3 region has the DNA TGTGCCACCATCAGCGGGGGGGTAGGCACAGATACGCAGTATTTT. It yields the protein CATISGGVGTDTQYF.

This clone was detected only once. The chain combines TRBV7-8 with TRBJ1-1; TRBD1 matches 7 bases. The CDR3 length is 13 residues. Losses at the gene ends were 4 bases for V and 5 bases for J; bases not matched to a gene: 4. Germline V gives CDR1 SGHVS, CDR2 FQNEAQ. This CDR3 is CASSSIQGTEAFF. CDR3 coding DNA: TGTGCCAGCAGCTCGATACAGGGGACTGAAGCTTTCTTT.

This rearrangement joins TRBV6-1 to TRBJ2-5; 10 positions match TRBD2. This CDR3 comprises 15 residues. Germline V gene lookup returns CDR1 MNHNS and CDR2 SASEGT. V lost 1 base and J lost 5; bases outside the gene matches: 4. CDR3 in DNA: TGTGCCAGCAGTGAAGGTAGCGGGGGGTGGGAGACCCAGTACTTC. The encoded protein is CASSEGSGGWETQYF.

The table lists this clone with a count of one. The genes are TRBV7-5 and TRBJ1-1; the D segment call TRBD1 is taken from the table without a DNA check. TRBV7-5 is assigned pseudogene status. The CDR3 spans 15 residues. The CDR3 nucleotides are TGTGCCAGAAGCTTCGCTAGGGGGAGATGCACTGAAGCTTTCTTT. This translates into CARSFARGRCTEAFF.

V gene TRBV30 combines with J gene TRBJ2-1, with 10 bases identical to TRBD1. CDR1 and CDR2 from the germline V gene are GTSNPN and SVGIG (reference sequence). The CDR3 is 14 residues long. Germline trimming cut 5 bases from V and 7 bases from J; bases unmatched to any gene: 8. The chain's CDR3 is CAWLGQGHGNEQFF. DNA for the CDR3: TGTGCCTGGCTGGGACAGGGGCACGGGAATGAGCAGTTCTTC.

This clone was seen just once. The rearrangement uses TRBV12-5 and TRBJ2-2; D is tentatively TRBD1 or TRBD2 (6 bases each). V gave up 0 bases and J gave up 0 bases, with 14 bases separating them. The CDR3 totals 18 residues. Germline lookup yields CDR1 LGHNT and CDR2 FRNRAP. The CDR3 bases are TGTGCTAGTGGTTTGGTATACCGGGGGCAAGCGAACACCGGGGAGCTGTTTTTT. This encodes CASGLVYRGQANTGELFF.

This chain links TRBV18 with TRBJ2-2; D call uncertain. V lost 2 bases and J lost 3, with 10 bases in between. The germline V gene has CDR1 KGHSH and CDR2 LQKENI. There are 15 residues in the CDR3. The CDR3 here is CASSPGVGDTGELFF. The CDR3 region has the DNA TGTGCCAGCTCACCAGGGGTAGGCGACACCGGGGAGCTGTTTTTT.

The chain carries TRBV19 and TRBJ2-2; tentatively, D is TRBD2 (5 bases). The CDR3 has 12 amino acids. V was trimmed by 10 bases and J by 6 bases, leaving 12 bases between them. Per the germline V gene, CDR1 is LNHDA and CDR2 is SQIVND (reference sequence). CDR3 DNA sequence: TGTGCCACCCCGAGGGATTCCGGGGAGCTGTTTTTT. Protein: CATPRDSGELFF.

V gene TRBV6-5 combines with J gene TRBJ2-5; TRBD1 matches at 7 bases. This CDR3 comprises 15 residues. Germline CDR1 is MNHEY and CDR2 is SVGAGI. After removal of 5 bases from V and 1 base from J, the junction contained 7 bases not matched to a gene. The CDR3 DNA reads TGTGCCAGCAGTCGGGACAGTTGGAGCCAAGAGACCCAGTACTTC. Its translation is CASSRDSWSQETQYF.

This rearrangement joins TRBV5-1 to TRBJ2-1; D is undetermined. The CDR3 extends over 15 amino acids. In germline, CDR1 is SGHRS, CDR2 YFSETQ. V was pared by 4 bases and J by 0 bases, with 11 bases between. The CDR3 DNA reads TGCGCCAGCAGCACGGTGCCCAGCTCCTACAATGAGCAGTTCTTC. Amino acids: CASSTVPSSYNEQFF.

The gene calls are TRBV6-5 and TRBJ2-7, with D perhaps TRBD2 (6 bases). Germline V gene lookup returns CDR1 MNHEY and CDR2 SVGAGI. V gave up 6 bases and J gave up 6 bases, with 18 bases separating them. The CDR3 is 14 amino acids. CDR3 DNA sequence: TGTGCCAGCAGCATCGCGGGACCCTTGGGCGAGCAGTACTTC. Protein product: CASSIAGPLGEQYF.

The chain uses TRBV5-1 and TRBJ2-7; the match to TRBD1 covers 8 bases. This CDR3 is built from 15 residues. Germline trimming cut 0 bases from V and 3 bases from J; bases unmatched to any gene: 5. Germline assignment: CDR1 SGHRS and CDR2 YFSETQ. DNA of the CDR3: TGCGCCAGCAGCTTGGGACAGGGGACCTTCTACGAGCAGTACTTC. Residues: CASSLGQGTFYEQYF.